The source of this T cell receptor beta chain is a study of blood T cell repertoires in COVID-19. Background on the study: Sample material is recorded as cDNA or gDNA derived from T cells, B-cell-depleted T cells, or PBMCs.

Source study methods: The assay estimated nucleated cells by amplifying reference gene primers. Data came from immunoSEQ multiplex PCR; TCRdb stores just in-frame clones and leaves some out. That table supplies the V and J calls and clone size; D and trimming were determined from the DNA. The sample lists around 190,000 clones; 85% to 90% were seen once. CDR3 length equals 16 residues. V lost 5 bases and J lost 5; bases outside the gene matches: 11. Germline V CDR1 and CDR2: SGHTA, FQGNSA. The chain links TRBV7-2 to TRBJ2-5, with TRBD2 identical over 10 bases. The TCR was taken from a man aged 65 to 79 with active or convalescent COVID-19. Sequenced input: peripheral blood. The chain's CDR3 is CASSPESGRALETQYF. The CDR3 nucleotides read TGTGCCAGCAGCCCGGAAAGCGGGAGGGCCCTCGAGACCCAGTACTTC.